At least ten counts were recorded for the clone carrying this T cell receptor (beta chain). This entry belongs to a study of regulatory T cells in long-lasting Graves disease. Time point here: newly diagnosed GD, antithyroid drugs for less than 3 months. Following extraction of RNA from PBMCs, that RNA was used to make the TCR library. Criteria from the American Thyroid Association guidelines were applied to diagnose Graves' disease. Peripheral blood, at about 9 milliliters, went into EDTA tubes. With iRepertoire HTBI primers and Arm-PCR of CDR3 regions, TCR beta libraries were built. Via MiXCR, TCRdb re-called the multiplex PCR reads, giving one row per CDR3 protein. The table shows over 500,000 distinct CDR3 sequences, with around 15% occurring only once. This sample was shared with a second study, whose subject was T cells in Graves' hyperthyroidism and ophthalmopathy. That publication notes: It was uncontrolled infection, other autoimmune disease, pregnancy or lactation that excluded patients.

The sample in question was peripheral blood mononuclear cells (PBMCs), obtained at new diagnosis, from a patient treated with antithyroid drugs. This clonotype was obtained from a man younger than 30 with Graves disease.

CDR3 region: CSARGGLYNEQFF. In DNA, the CDR3 is TGCAGTGCTAGAGGGGGGCTTTACAATGAGCAGTTCTTC. V and J are TRBV20-1 and TRBJ2-1, with D possibly TRBD1 on 6 matching bases. The CDR3 contains 13 residues. Trimming took off 1 base at V and 4 bases at J, with 8 bases between the two ends. Germline assignment: CDR1 DFQATT and CDR2 SNEGSKA (reference sequence).